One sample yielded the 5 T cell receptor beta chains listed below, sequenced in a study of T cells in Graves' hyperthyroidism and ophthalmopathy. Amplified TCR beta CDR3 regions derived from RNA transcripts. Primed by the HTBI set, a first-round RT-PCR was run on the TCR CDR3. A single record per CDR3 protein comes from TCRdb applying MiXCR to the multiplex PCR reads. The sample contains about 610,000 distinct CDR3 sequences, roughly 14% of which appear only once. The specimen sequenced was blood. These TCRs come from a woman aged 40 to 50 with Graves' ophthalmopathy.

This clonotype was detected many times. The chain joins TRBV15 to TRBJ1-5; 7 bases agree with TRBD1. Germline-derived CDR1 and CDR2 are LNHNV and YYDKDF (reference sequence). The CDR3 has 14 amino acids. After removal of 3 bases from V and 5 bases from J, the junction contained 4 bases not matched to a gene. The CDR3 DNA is TGTGCCACCAGCAGGGGGACAGTGGATCAGCCCCAGCATTTT. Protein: CATSRGTVDQPQHF.

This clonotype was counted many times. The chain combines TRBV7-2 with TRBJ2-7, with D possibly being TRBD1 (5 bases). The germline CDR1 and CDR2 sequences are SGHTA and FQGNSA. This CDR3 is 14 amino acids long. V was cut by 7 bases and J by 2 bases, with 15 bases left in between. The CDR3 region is CASTPGLGAYEQYF. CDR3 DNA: TGTGCCAGCACTCCCGGTCTAGGGGCCTACGAGCAGTACTTC. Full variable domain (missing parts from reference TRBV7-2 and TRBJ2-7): GAGVSQSPSNKVTEKGKDVELRCDPISGHTALYWYRQSLGQGLEFLIYFQGNSAPDKSGLPSDRFSAERTGGSVSTLTIQRTQQEDSAVYLCASTPGLGAYEQYFGPGTRLTVT.

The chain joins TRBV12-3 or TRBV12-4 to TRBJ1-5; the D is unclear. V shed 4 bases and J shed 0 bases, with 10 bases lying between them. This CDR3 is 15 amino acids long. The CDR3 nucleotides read TGTGCCAGCAGTTGGACGGCTAATAGCAATCAGCCCCAGCATTTT. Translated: CASSWTANSNQPQHF.

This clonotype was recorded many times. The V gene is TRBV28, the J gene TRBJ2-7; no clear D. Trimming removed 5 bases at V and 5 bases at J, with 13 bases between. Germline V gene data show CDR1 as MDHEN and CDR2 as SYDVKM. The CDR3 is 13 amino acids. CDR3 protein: CASSSAGINEQYF. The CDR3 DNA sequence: TGTGCCAGCAGTAGCGCCGGTATCAACGAGCAGTACTTC.

The CDR3 DNA follows: TGCAGCGTTTCTCGACAGGGCGGGAATCAGCCCCAGCATTTT. Translating it yields CSVSRQGGNQPQHF. The chain joins TRBV29-1 to TRBJ1-5; 7 bases are a match to TRBD1. The CDR3 loop spans 14 amino acids. V lost 5 bases, J lost 4 bases, and 8 bases stayed unmatched. Germline V gene sequence: CDR1 SQVTM, CDR2 ANQGSEA. Supplemented by reference TRBV29-1 and TRBJ1-5, the full variable domain reads SAVISQKPSRDICQRGTSLTIQCQVDSQVTMMFWYRQQPGQSLTLIATANQGSEATYESGFVIDKFPISRPNLTFSTLTVSNMSPEDSSIYLCSVSRQGGNQPQHFGDGTRLSIL.